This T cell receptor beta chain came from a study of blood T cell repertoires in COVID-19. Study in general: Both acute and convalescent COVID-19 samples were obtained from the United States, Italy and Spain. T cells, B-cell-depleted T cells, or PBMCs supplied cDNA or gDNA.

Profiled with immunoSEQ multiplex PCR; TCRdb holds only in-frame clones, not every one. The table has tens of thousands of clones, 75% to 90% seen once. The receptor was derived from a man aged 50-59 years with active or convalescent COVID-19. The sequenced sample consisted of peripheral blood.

DNA of the CDR3: TGTGCCATCAGTGAGTCCGCCCTGGGAGGGGAGGATGGCTACACCTTC. This codes for CAISESALGGEDGYTF. The chain employs TRBV10-3 and TRBJ1-2, with D possibly being TRBD1 (5 bases). V lost 0 bases and J lost 6, with 17 bases in between. The CDR3 extends over 16 amino acids. Germline CDR1 ENHRY, CDR2 SYGVKD.